The subject of this entry is one TCR beta chain. This record comes from a study of shared T cell receptors in the human thymus. Germline V lookup: CDR1 MNHEY, CDR2 SMNVEV (reference sequence). The CDR3 length is 14 residues. V lost 5 bases and J 5 bases, leaving 10 bases between the germline ends. TCRdb's table, derived via immunoSEQ multiplex PCR, lists solely in-frame clones and lacks some. Of approximately 730,000 clones listed, roughly 88% are singletons. These data were also filed under a second study, of human thymus T cells. This second report adds: Among the donors, all were healthy Finnish infants having corrective surgery for congenital heart defects. Resections obtained during corrective heart surgery supplied the thymus tissue. Thymic and blood repertoires appeared to carry a bias in their V and J gene usage. A high degree of thymic repertoire overlap among unrelated individuals was reported in related research.

The clonotype was recovered from a girl less than two years old with a congenital heart defect. V and J are TRBV27 and TRBJ1-6; no clear D. Sequencing was carried out using thymocytes. CDR3 in DNA: TGTGCCAGCAGTCCCTCGGTCGATAATTCACCCCTCCACTTT. Protein: CASSPSVDNSPLHF.